The clone carrying this T cell receptor (beta chain) was counted many times. Antigen specificity is unknown. This sample is part of a study of T cells after yellow fever vaccination. V lost 0 bases and J 2 bases, leaving 6 bases between the germline ends. This CDR3 is built from 14 residues. Germline CDR1 and CDR2: MNHEY and SVGAGI. Production of TCR cDNA was by 5'RACE template switching, which also added a universal primer site and UMIs. TCRdb re-called the 5' RACE reads through MiXCR, storing one row per CDR3 protein. This sample has some 220,000 distinct CDR3 sequences, with about 3% found just once. General observations from the study: FACS-sorted repertoires could harbor abundant contaminating bulk-population clonotypes.

V and J are TRBV6-5 and TRBJ2-3; D gene ambiguous. The sequence was collected from a man between 18 and 35 years old who received the YFV17D yellow fever vaccine. The source material was CD4+ T cells sorted from PBMCs, sampled 10 days after the yellow fever booster vaccination. CDR3 amino acids: CASSYSQVTDTQYF. CDR3 DNA sequence: TGTGCCAGCAGTTACTCGCAGGTCACAGATACGCAGTATTTT.